The 2 T cell receptor beta chains reported below all come from one sample, sequenced in a study of T cell responses to AZD1222 COVID-19 vaccine. Measured with immunoSEQ multiplex PCR; TCRdb has only the in-frame clones, and not every one. Counted here are fewer than 85,000 clones, roughly 84% occurring once; the ten biggest clones make up 18%. The sequencing here drew on peripheral blood, taken 28 days after the second AZD1222 dose. The receptors here all came from an adult who received the AZD1222 COVID-19 vaccine.

V gene TRBV15 combines with J gene TRBJ2-7; TRBD1 might be the D (6 bases). Trimming removed 1 base from V and 2 bases from J, with 12 bases in between. Germline values: CDR1 LNHNV, CDR2 YYDKDF (reference sequence). This CDR3 comprises 15 residues. The CDR3 spells CATSRGRGGTYEQYF. The DNA of the CDR3 is TGTGCCACCAGCAGAGGTAGAGGGGGTACCTACGAGCAGTACTTC.

The chain recombines TRBV6-5 with TRBJ1-6; unclear D gene. The germline CDR1 and CDR2 sequences are MNHEY and SVGAGI. The CDR3 covers 15 residues. V was trimmed by 0 bases and J by 7 bases, leaving 10 bases between them. The CDR3 sequence is CASSYSGFRNSPLHF. In DNA, the CDR3 is TGTGCCAGCAGTTACTCTGGGTTCCGGAATTCACCCCTCCACTTT.